This T cell receptor beta chain was identified in a study of post-analysis software for immune sequencing data. TCR beta cDNA libraries included unique molecular identifiers. One entry per CDR3 protein results from TCRdb running MiXCR on the PCR reads. This table has approximately 570,000 distinct CDR3 sequences, around 40% appearing once. Broader study findings: Patients had higher frequencies than controls of roughly five TRBV segments, including TRBV5-6, TRBV5-1 and TRBV20-1.

This clonotype was seen a few times. Its antigen is undetermined. Per germline, CDR1 SGHTA and CDR2 FQGNSA. With 4 bases removed from V and 3 bases from J, the gap between germline ends came to 19 bases. The CDR3 has 17 residues. This chain joins TRBV7-2 and TRBJ2-1, with a possible D match to TRBD2 (7 bases). The TCR was taken from a girl aged 5-17 years with multiple sclerosis. The specimen was blood. The chain's CDR3 is CASSSRGGGGFYNEQFF. Here the CDR3 DNA reads TGTGCCAGCAGCTCGAGGGGGGGTGGAGGGTTCTACAATGAGCAGTTCTTC.